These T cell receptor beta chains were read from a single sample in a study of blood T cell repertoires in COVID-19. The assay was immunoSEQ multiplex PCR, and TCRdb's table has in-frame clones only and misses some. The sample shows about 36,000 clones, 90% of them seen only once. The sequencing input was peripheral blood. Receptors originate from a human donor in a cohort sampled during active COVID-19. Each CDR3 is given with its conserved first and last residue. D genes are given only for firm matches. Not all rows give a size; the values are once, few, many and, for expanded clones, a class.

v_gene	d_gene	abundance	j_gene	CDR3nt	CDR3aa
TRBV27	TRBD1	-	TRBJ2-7	TGTGCCAGCAACCCCCAGGGGGATGCTCGCGAGCAGTACTTC	CASNPQGDAREQYF
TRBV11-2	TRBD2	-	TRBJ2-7	TGTGCCAGCAGCTTAGATTACGGGCGAGCGGGAGTTTCCTACGAGCAGTACTTC	CASSLDYGRAGVSYEQYF
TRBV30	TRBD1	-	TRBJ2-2	TGTGCCTGGAGTACCGGAACCGGGACAGGGGAGGCCGGGGAGCTGTTTTTT	CAWSTGTGTGEAGELFF
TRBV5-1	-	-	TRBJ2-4	TGCGCCAGCAGCCTGGGGCGGGTAGTGGGCAAAAACATTCAGTACTTC	CASSLGRVVGKNIQYF
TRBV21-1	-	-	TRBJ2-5	TGTGCCAGCAGCAAAGTTTTATCCACCGGGACATCCCAAGAGACCCAGTACTTC	CASSKVLSTGTSQETQYF
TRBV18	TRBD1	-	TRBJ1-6	TGTGCCAGCTCACCACCGAGCGTACAGGGGGGATCACCCCTCCACTTT	CASSPPSVQGGSPLHF
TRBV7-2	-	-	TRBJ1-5	TGTGCCAGCAGCTTAGTAAGCAGGGAAAAAAATCAGCCCCAGCATTTT	CASSLVSREKNQPQHF
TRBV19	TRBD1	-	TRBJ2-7	TGTGCCAGTAGTCCGACAGGGTTGGGCGAGCAGTACTTC	CASSPTGLGEQYF
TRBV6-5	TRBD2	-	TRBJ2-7	TGTGCCAGCAGTTACTCGAGCGGGAGGGCAAACGAGCAGTACTTC	CASSYSSGRANEQYF
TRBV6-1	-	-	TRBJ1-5	TGTGCCAGCAGTGAAGGCTCCGGTTATAGCAATCAGCCCCAGCATTTT	CASSEGSGYSNQPQHF
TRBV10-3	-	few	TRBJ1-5	TGTGCCATCAGTGAGTATCTGGGAGGCAATCAGCCCCAGCATTTT	CAISEYLGGNQPQHF
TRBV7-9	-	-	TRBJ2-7	TGTGCCAGCACATCGGGGTGGGAGCAGTACTTC	CASTSGWEQYF
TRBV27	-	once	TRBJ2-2	TGTGCCAGCAGACGTTCCGGGACGAACACCGGGGAGCTGTTTTTT	CASRRSGTNTGELFF
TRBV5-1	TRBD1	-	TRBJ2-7	TGCGCCAGCAGCCCACGGACAGGGGGCGGCCACGAGCAGTACTTC	CASSPRTGGGHEQYF
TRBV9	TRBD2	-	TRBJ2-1	TGTGCCAGCAGCGACCCCGGGACTAAAAACCCCCAGTTCTTC	CASSDPGTKNPQFF
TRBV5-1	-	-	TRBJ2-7	TGCGCCAGCAGCTCCAAAACTAGCCCCCAGATGCAGTACTTC	CASSSKTSPQMQYF
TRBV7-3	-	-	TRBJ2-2	TGTGCCAGCAGCACAACAGGGTTCTCGGGGACCGGGGAGCTGTTTTTT	CASSTTGFSGTGELFF
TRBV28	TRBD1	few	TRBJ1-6	TGTGCCAGCAGTTTATGGGACAGGGAGAATTCACCCCTCCACTTT	CASSLWDRENSPLHF
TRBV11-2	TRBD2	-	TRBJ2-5	TGTGCCAGCAGCTTAGATGGGGGGGGTGCTGGAGAGACCCAGTACTTC	CASSLDGGGAGETQYF
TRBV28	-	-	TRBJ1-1	TGTGCCAGCGGGCGACAGAAACAGAACACTGAAGCTTTCTTT	CASGRQKQNTEAFF
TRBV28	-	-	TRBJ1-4	TGTGCCAGCAGTTTCAACAGGTTTGAAAAACTGTTTTTT	CASSFNRFEKLFF
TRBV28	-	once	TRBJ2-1	TGTGCCAGCAACTGGGGGGTCAATGAGCAGTTCTTC	CASNWGVNEQFF
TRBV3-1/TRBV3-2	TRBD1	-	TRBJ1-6	TGTGCCAGCAGCCCGGGGACAGCCTCCTTTAGCTCCTATAATTCACCCCTCCACTTT	CASSPGTASFSSYNSPLHF
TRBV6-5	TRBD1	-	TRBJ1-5	TGTGCCAGCCGGACAGGGGGCAGGGGCAATCAGCCCCAGCATTTT	CASRTGGRGNQPQHF
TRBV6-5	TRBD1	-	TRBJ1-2	TGTGCCAGCCAGGCAGGGGGCAGCATGTTTGGCGGCTACACCTTC	CASQAGGSMFGGYTF
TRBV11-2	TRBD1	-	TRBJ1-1	TGTGCCAGCAGCTTAGTCAGGGGGCAGTTCAGTGAAGCTTTCTTT	CASSLVRGQFSEAFF
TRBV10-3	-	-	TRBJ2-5	TGTGCCATCAGTGAGTCGGGGCTAGCGCCAGGGACCCAGTACTTC	CAISESGLAPGTQYF
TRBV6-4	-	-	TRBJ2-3	TGTGCCAGCAGAGGAGCAGATACGCAGTATTTT	CASRGADTQYF
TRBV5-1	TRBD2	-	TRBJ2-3	TGCGCCAGCAGCTTGAGACCGGGACAAACAGTTAGACTAGCGGTCACAGATACGCAGTATTTT	CASSLRPGQTVRLAVTDTQYF
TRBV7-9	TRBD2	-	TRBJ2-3	TGTGCCAGCAGCTTAGACGGGAGGGAAACAGATACGCAGTATTTT	CASSLDGRETDTQYF
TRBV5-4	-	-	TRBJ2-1	TGTGCCAGCAGCCGACCGGGTCCTTCCTACAATGAGCAGTTCTTC	CASSRPGPSYNEQFF
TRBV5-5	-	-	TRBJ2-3	TGTGCCAGCAGCTTGAGGGGTTCCGGAGATACGCAGTATTTT	CASSLRGSGDTQYF
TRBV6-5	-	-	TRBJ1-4	TGTGCCAGCAGCAGAGGACAGCTGAATGAAAAACTGTTTTTT	CASSRGQLNEKLFF
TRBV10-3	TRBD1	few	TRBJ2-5	TGTGCCATCAGGACTGGACAGGGGGCGCATGAGACCCAGTACTTC	CAIRTGQGAHETQYF
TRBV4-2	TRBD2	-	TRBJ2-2	TGTGCCAGCAGCCGGGAGGGCAGATCTGACACCGGGGAGCTGTTTTTT	CASSREGRSDTGELFF
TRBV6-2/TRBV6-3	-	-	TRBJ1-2	TGTGCCAGCAGTTACTCCCCCCCCGCAGGCTCCTATGGCTACACCTTC	CASSYSPPAGSYGYTF
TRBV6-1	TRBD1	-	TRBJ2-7	TGTGCCAGCAGTGAAAACAGGGGTGGTCTCTACGAGCAGTACTTC	CASSENRGGLYEQYF
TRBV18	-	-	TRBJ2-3	TGTGCCAGCTCACCACTATCCACAGGAGCCACAGATACGCAGTATTTT	CASSPLSTGATDTQYF
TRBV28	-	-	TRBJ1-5	TGTGCAGCCTCCGTGGGAGGGACCAATCAGCCCCAGCATTTT	CAASVGGTNQPQHF
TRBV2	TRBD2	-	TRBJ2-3	TGTGCCAGCAGTGAGGGGGGGAAGAGCACAGATACGCAGTATTTT	CASSEGGKSTDTQYF
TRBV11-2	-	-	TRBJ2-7	TGTGCCAGCAGCTCCCGGCAGGGGCCCACCTACGAGCAGTACTTC	CASSSRQGPTYEQYF
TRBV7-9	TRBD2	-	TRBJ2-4	TGTGCCAGCAGCTATAGCGGGGGGATAGCCAAAAACATTCAGTACTTC	CASSYSGGIAKNIQYF
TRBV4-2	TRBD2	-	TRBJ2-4	TGTGCCAGCAGCCAAGAGTTAGCTAGCGGGGGGAAAAACATTCAGTACTTC	CASSQELASGGKNIQYF
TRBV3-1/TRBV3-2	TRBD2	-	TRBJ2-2	TGTGCCAGCAGCCCCCAGGGGAGCGGGAGGTCCACCGGGGAGCTGTTTTTT	CASSPQGSGRSTGELFF
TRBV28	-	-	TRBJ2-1	TGTGCCAGCAGTTTACGACTCACCAACGGGGGTGAGCAGTTCTTC	CASSLRLTNGGEQFF
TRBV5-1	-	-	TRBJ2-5	TGCGCCAGCAGCCCCGGGAGTATCGGGGAGACCCAGTACTTC	CASSPGSIGETQYF
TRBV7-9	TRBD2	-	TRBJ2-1	TGTGCCAGCAGCTTAGTTAGCGGGATCGCCTACAATGAGCAGTTCTTC	CASSLVSGIAYNEQFF
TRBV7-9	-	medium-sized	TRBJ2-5	TGTGCCAGCAGCCCCGAAGGGGGTGGGCAAGAGACCCAGTACTTC	CASSPEGGGQETQYF
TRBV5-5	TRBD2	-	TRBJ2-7	TGTGCCAGCAGCTTGTCTAATCGGGGGGGCCGGGGCAGCTCCTACGAGCAGTACTTC	CASSLSNRGGRGSSYEQYF
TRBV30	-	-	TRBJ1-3	TGTGCCTGGAGTGTAGCGGGGCTCCGTGGAAACACCATATATTTT	CAWSVAGLRGNTIYF
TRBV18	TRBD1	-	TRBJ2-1	TGTGCCAGCTCACCTACAGGGGGAAGTAATGAGCAGTTCTTC	CASSPTGGSNEQFF
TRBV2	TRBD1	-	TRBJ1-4	TGTGCCAGCAGTTTACAGGGGGCTAGGGAAAAACTGTTTTTT	CASSLQGAREKLFF
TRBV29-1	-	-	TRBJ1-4	TGCAGCGTTGGGTCCAGGGGTTATGAAAAACTGTTTTTT	CSVGSRGYEKLFF
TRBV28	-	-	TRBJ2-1	TGTGCCAGCAGTTTATCGGAGGGTAAGCAGTTCTTC	CASSLSEGKQFF
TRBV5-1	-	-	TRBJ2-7	TGCGCCAGCCAGAGGGAGGGGGGTCTCTCCTACGAGCAGTACTTC	CASQREGGLSYEQYF